These 14 T cell receptor beta chains were sequenced from one sample in a study of graft-versus-host responses after intestinal transplantation. Generated by immunoSEQ multiplex PCR, the TCRdb table keeps only in-frame clones and is missing some. This table has roughly 12,000 clones, 80% to 90% appearing once. The sample in question was PBMCs, obtained just under 130 days after transplant. The receptors here all came from a human patient who received an intestinal transplant, so some T cells may come from the graft donor.

CDR3 DNA: TGTGCCAGCAGTGGAAAGGGGGGGACAAACTCCTACAATGAGCAGTTCTTC. It yields the protein CASSGKGGTNSYNEQFF. This chain links TRBV6-1 with TRBJ2-1; the D gene is possibly TRBD2 (7 bases). The CDR3 spans 17 residues. Trimming shortened V by 4 bases and J by 0 bases, and 16 bases separated the two germline ends. Germline CDR1 MNHNS, CDR2 SASEGT.

This chain joins TRBV22-1 and TRBJ1-2. TRBV22-1 is a pseudogene segment. There are 17 residues in the CDR3. CDR3 loop: CPGSEIGKRERTYGYTF. CDR3 nucleotide sequence: TGTCCTGGGAGCGAGATTGGAAAGCGAGAAAGGACCTATGGCTACACCTTC.

The V and J genes are TRBV5-1 and TRBJ2-1, with 9 bases matching TRBD2. Losses at the gene ends were 5 bases for V and 2 bases for J; bases not matched to a gene: 8. Germline lookup yields CDR1 SGHRS and CDR2 YFSETQ. The CDR3 is 16 amino acids. The DNA for the CDR3 is TGCGCCAGCAGTCATCTTAGCGGGAGTGCCTACAATGAGCAGTTCTTC. This sequence encodes CASSHLSGSAYNEQFF. Using reference TRBV5-1 and TRBJ2-1 for the parts outside the CDR3, the full variable domain is KAGVTQTPRYLIKTRGQQVTLSCSPISGHRSVSWYQQTPGQGLQFLFEYFSETQRNKGNFPGRFSGRQFSNSRSEMNVSTLELGDSALYLCASSHLSGSAYNEQFFGPGTRLTVL.

The chain joins TRBV5-1 to TRBJ1-4; 8 nucleotides match TRBD1. With V trimmed by 4 bases and J by 7 bases, 12 bases remained unmatched. The CDR3 spans 16 residues. The V gene's germline CDR1 is SGHRS and CDR2 YFSETQ. Here the CDR3 DNA reads TGCGCCAGCAGCCAGGCTCAGACAGGGGTGGCTGAAAAACTGTTTTTT. Its translation: CASSQAQTGVAEKLFF.

Remarks on this clone: The junction departs from germline at one end; a sequencing error may be responsible. The chain carries TRBV5-3 and TRBJ2-7; D remains unclear. TRBV5-3 is an ORF, and what it does is uncertain. There are 12 residues in the CDR3. CDR3 nucleotide sequence: TGTGCCAGCAGCTTGGTAGGCTACGAGCAGTACTTC. It specifies CASSLVGYEQYF.

This chain uses TRBV27 with TRBJ2-7; tentative D call: TRBD2 (6 bases). The CDR3 loop spans 17 amino acids. CDR1 MNHEY and CDR2 SMNVEV come from the germline V gene (reference sequence). Trimming cost V 4 bases and J 0 bases, with 19 bases left between them. The CDR3 bases are TGTGCCAGCAGTTCCCAAGCGGGTGGACTCCTCTCCTACGAGCAGTACTTC. Its translation is CASSSQAGGLLSYEQYF.

This clone appeared a single time. This chain links TRBV7-9 with TRBJ2-3; 7 bases match TRBD2. Trimming at V came to 3 bases and at J to 2 bases, leaving 5 bases not matched to a gene. Germline CDR1 is SEHNR and CDR2 is FQNEAQ (reference sequence). This CDR3 region has 15 residues. The CDR3 protein is CASSLTSGDTDTQYF. CDR3 nucleotides: TGTGCCAGCAGCTTGACCAGCGGGGACACAGATACGCAGTATTTT.

The V gene is TRBV2, the J gene TRBJ2-3; 10 nucleotides align to TRBD2. The CDR3 contains 15 residues. Germline-derived CDR1 and CDR2 are SNHLY and FYNNEI. J lost 3 bases, V lost 8 bases, and 8 bases had no gene match. The CDR3 nucleotides are TGTGCCAGCGTTGGAGCGGGAGGGTTGACAGATACGCAGTATTTT. This gives the protein CASVGAGGLTDTQYF.

This chain joins TRBV11-3 and TRBJ2-7; D is unresolved. V lost 4 bases to trimming and J lost 4 bases, with 11 bases between them. Per the germline V gene, CDR1 is SGHNT and CDR2 is YENEEA. There are 13 residues in the CDR3. The CDR3 region is CASSSSDGYEQYF. CDR3 DNA: TGTGCCAGCAGCTCCTCGGATGGATACGAGCAGTACTTC.

This rearrangement joins TRBV10-3 to TRBJ1-3; maybe TRBD1 (5 bases). Trimming left V 7 bases short and J 0 bases short, with 10 bases between. This CDR3 spans 14 amino acids. Germline-derived CDR1 and CDR2 are ENHRY and SYGVKD. The CDR3 spells CAIIPDTSGNTIYF. The DNA of the CDR3 is TGTGCCATCATCCCGGACACCTCTGGAAACACCATATATTTT.

The V call is TRBV9, the J call TRBJ2-7, with 7 bases that match TRBD1. Germline V gene sequence: CDR1 SGDLS, CDR2 YYNGEE. The CDR3 covers 13 residues. Germline trimming cut 4 bases from V and 2 bases from J; bases unmatched to any gene: 3. The CDR3 nucleotides are TGTGCCAGCAGCCCCGACAGGGCCTACGAGCAGTACTTC. Residues: CASSPDRAYEQYF.

This rearrangement joins TRBV4-1 to TRBJ2-1, with 9 bases fitting TRBD2. This CDR3 region has 18 residues. J gave up 0 bases and V 4 bases, and 10 bases lay outside the gene matches. CDR1 and CDR2 (germline): MGHRA, YSYEKL. CDR3 in amino acids: CASSRRLAEYNSYNEQFF. For the CDR3, the DNA is TGCGCCAGCAGCCGTAGACTAGCGGAATATAACTCCTACAATGAGCAGTTCTTC.

V gene TRBV30 combines with J gene TRBJ1-5, with 10 bases identical to TRBD1. The CDR3 length is 13 residues. Germline V gives CDR1 GTSNPN, CDR2 SVGIG (reference sequence). V trimming: 4 bases; J trimming: 7 bases; junction bases outside the gene matches: 4. CDR3 nucleotides: TGTGCCTGGACTGACAGGGGGCAGCAGCCCCAGCATTTT. It is translated as CAWTDRGQQPQHF.

The chain carries TRBV6-4 and TRBJ2-3; D is possibly TRBD1 (6 bases). The CDR3 contains 15 residues. Germline loops: CDR1 MRHNA, CDR2 SNTAGT. Trimming shortened V by 10 bases and J by 4 bases, and 21 bases separated the two germline ends. The CDR3 DNA reads TGTGCCAAAACCTCTACAGGGCCTGGCCCAGATACGCAGTATTTT. Translating it yields CAKTSTGPGPDTQYF.